This T cell receptor beta chain is drawn from a study of T cell repertoires in cytomegalovirus infection. Study overall: HLA-B-restricted CMV epitopes that are well studied were used alongside recently identified HLA-C-restricted ones. An indication of both CMV infection and matching HLA type came from public TCR beta signatures.

TCRdb analysed the reads with MiXCR anew, one entry per CDR3 protein. The repertoire has about 770,000 distinct CDR3 sequences, about 28% of them found once; the top ten carry over 10%. This clonotype occurred a few times. Its antigen remains unidentified. General observations from the study: CMV carriers having the relevant HLA were flagged by cumulative public TCR beta family frequency. The ex vivo response was dominated by HLA-C-restricted CMV-specific TCR beta clonotypes.

This clonotype originated in a human donor in good health (CMV status not recorded). Some clones in this sample may be carry-over from other donors' samples. The source was cultured CD8+ T cells from PBMCs, collected from culture after CMV antigen stimulation.

The CDR3 region is CASSPMGNIGDGYTF. In nucleotides, the CDR3 is TGTGCCAGCAGCCCAATGGGGAATATTGGCGATGGCTACACCTTC. The V call is TRBV27, the J call TRBJ1-2; D is unclear. With 6 bases removed from V and 6 bases from J, the gap between germline ends came to 20 bases. CDR1 MNHEY and CDR2 SMNVEV come from the germline V gene (reference sequence). The CDR3 spans 15 residues.